This T cell receptor (beta chain) originates from a study of blood T cell repertoires in COVID-19 (dated by TCRdb to 2020 to 2021). Background for the entire study: Samples covering the acute and convalescent phases of COVID-19 were provided by collaborators in the United States, Italy and Spain. The samples were drawn from two sources: the first 160 participants of the ongoing ImmuneRACE study, and approximately 1,300 subjects contributed by 6 global collaborators. Where available, HLA class I and class II types were taken from metadata supplied by the sample provider and were not determined by assay-based typing. Sample metadata almost always included a de-identified subject ID, COVID-19 status, age in years and sex. Deeply sampled blood TCRbeta repertoires from subjects exposed to, actively infected with, or recovered from COVID-19 were included in the dataset. The material from the prospective study consisted of cDNA or gDNA derived from T cells, B-cell-depleted T cells, or PBMCs. The repertoires were made available in a free public database intended to serve as a resource for research on the immune response to SARS-CoV-2. Beyond this particular receptor, the publication reports: The quantity of clinical and demographic metadata differed by source and by participant and was supplied without curation.

Concerning this clone itself: This receptor's antigen is unknown. No base quality information exists; no much larger clone differs at one position.

Enrolling through a virtual design, the prospective study's participants ranged in age from roughly 18 to 89 years and lived across 20 to 25 United States geographic areas. In the prospective study, participants were assigned to cohorts based on the clinical history participants reported in a screening survey and a study questionnaire. Exposed participants had been in contact, within 2 weeks of entering the study, with a person who had a PCR-confirmed or clinician-diagnosed case of COVID-19. In the prospective study, whole blood, serum and a nasopharyngeal or oropharyngeal swab were collected from each participant by mobile phlebotomists. Additional blood draws and questionnaires over a roughly two-month period could optionally be provided by prospective study participants. Prospective study blood samples were shipped either frozen or at room temperature before DNA extraction. Via the germline V gene, CDR1 is SGHRS and CDR2 YFSETQ. The V end gives up 4 bases and the J end 1 base, leaving 9 bases in the junction not matched to a gene. The cysteine opens and the phenylalanine closes a CDR3 of 16 amino acids. Only CDR3 DNA remains: 48 bases, in frame from the first base.

The immunoSEQ Assay, a bias-controlled multiplex PCR, was used to amplify TCRbeta CDR3 regions from genomic DNA. The authors processed their data as follows. Within the assay, amplification of reference gene primers was used to estimate how many nucleated cells each sample contained. To quantify the absolute abundance of each unique TCRbeta CDR3 rearrangement, sequence reads were collapsed and filtered. For each sample, productive Simpson clonality was calculated by taking the square root of Simpson's diversity index across productive rearrangements. Entries here come from immuneACCESS through TCRdb and include only in-frame sequences with V and J called. Some clones fail to appear in such tables; in the studies checked, an unresolved V gene covers under half of the shortfall, and the cause of the remainder is unknown. V and J calls plus clone size are reproduced from that table; the DNA served to infer D and trimming. The sample records about 140,000 clones, 70% to 85% of which are singletons. 1.5% to 2% of the sample comes from the top ten.

The rearranged segments are TRBV5-1 and TRBJ2-7, and TRBD1 aligns with 9 junction nucleotides. Sequences were obtained from PBMCs or T cells enriched from blood (not recorded which). This receptor was obtained from a woman under 30 who had been exposed to COVID-19. The CDR3 has the sequence CASSPGQGRSSYEQYF. The base sequence is TGCGCCAGCAGCCCCGGACAGGGGAGATCTTCCTACGAGCAGTACTTC.